These T cell receptor beta chains were read from a single sample in a study of CD8 T cells in ankylosing spondylitis. One entry per CDR3 protein, called by TCRdb with MiXCR from the 5' RACE reads. Of roughly 42,000 distinct CDR3 sequences in the sample, around 2.9% were seen once. Material for sequencing was blood, either unsorted or a sorted T cell fraction (not recorded which). The receptors derive from a male donor with ankylosing spondylitis or in good health (not recorded which). The CDR3 runs from the conserved cysteine through the conserved F or W. A D gene is named only where the DNA matches it firmly. Clone size, where shown, is once, few, many, or a class for clones that have expanded.

CDR3 DNA	CDR3 protein	D gene	J gene	V gene	clone size
TGTGCCAGCAGCAAAACCCGGGAGTTCGGAGAGACCCAGTACTTC	CASSKTREFGETQYF	.	TRBJ2-5	TRBV9	many
TGTGCCAGCAGCCTCACCAGCGGGAGGGCCGCAGGGGAGCTGTTTTTT	CASSLTSGRAAGELFF	TRBD2	TRBJ2-2	TRBV9	many
TGTGCCAGCAGCGTAGCCCTCCTAGCGGGGGGCCAATCGGAGCAGTTCTTC	CASSVALLAGGQSEQFF	TRBD2	TRBJ2-1	TRBV9	many
TGTGCCAGCAGCGGGGGACGGTGGGAGACCCAGTACTTC	CASSGGRWETQYF	.	TRBJ2-5	TRBV9	many
TGTGCCAGCAGCCCCTGGCAGCCCCAGCATTTT	CASSPWQPQHF	.	TRBJ1-5	TRBV5-7	many
TGTGCCAGCAGTTCAGGGACAAGGGCCGGGGAGCTGTTTTTT	CASSSGTRAGELFF	.	TRBJ2-2	TRBV6-7	many
TGTGCCAGCAGCTTGGACGATTGGAGCGAAGCTTTCTTT	CASSLDDWSEAFF	.	TRBJ1-1	TRBV9	many
TGTGCCAGCAGCGAGGGGGCTAGCGAGACCTACGAGCAGTACTTC	CASSEGASETYEQYF	.	TRBJ2-7	TRBV9	many
TGTGCCAGCAGCGTAGTACCCGGCAGGGAGACCCAGTACTTC	CASSVVPGRETQYF	.	TRBJ2-5	TRBV9	many
TGTGCCAGCAGCGTAGAAGTCGGGGGACAGGGACGCACAGATACGCAGTATTTT	CASSVEVGGQGRTDTQYF	TRBD1	TRBJ2-3	TRBV9	.
TGTGCCAGCAGCTCGACAGGGGTCGGCTACACCTTC	CASSSTGVGYTF	TRBD1	TRBJ1-2	TRBV9	many
TGTGCCAGCACCGAAGGTGCCAGTGACACCGGGGAGCTGTTTTTT	CASTEGASDTGELFF	.	TRBJ2-2	TRBV9	many
TGTGCCAGCAGCGGAGCCCTCCGGGTGTCCTATAATTCACCCCTCCACTTT	CASSGALRVSYNSPLHF	.	TRBJ1-6	TRBV9	many
TGTGCCAGCAGCCGCTCGACAGCCACAGGGACTAGCGGAGTTTACAATGAGCAGTTCTTC	CASSRSTATGTSGVYNEQFF	TRBD2	TRBJ2-1	TRBV9	many
TGTGCCAGCAGCGCCCGACAGACTAGCGGGAGAAGGGTGACCGGGGCCAACGTCCTGACTTTC	CASSARQTSGRRVTGANVLTF	TRBD2	TRBJ2-6	TRBV9	many
TGTGCCAGCAGTGCCACTCCCGGGCCGGGCACCTACGAGCAGTACTTC	CASSATPGPGTYEQYF	.	TRBJ2-7	TRBV9	.
TGTGCCAGCAGCGTAGAAACTAGCGGGAGAAGAAGGACAGATACGCAGTATTTT	CASSVETSGRRRTDTQYF	TRBD2	TRBJ2-3	TRBV9	many
TGTGCCAGCAGCGTAGGGCAGAACTACGAGCAGTACTTC	CASSVGQNYEQYF	.	TRBJ2-7	TRBV9	many
TGTGCCAGCAGCGTAGGACCTCAAGAGACCCAGTACTTC	CASSVGPQETQYF	.	TRBJ2-5	TRBV9	many
TGTGCCAGCAGCCCACCGGGGGACTCGGAACTGTTTTTT	CASSPPGDSELFF	.	TRBJ1-4	TRBV9	many
TGTGCCAGCAGCGTAGGACTGTCTAGCACAGATACGCAGTATTTT	CASSVGLSSTDTQYF	.	TRBJ2-3	TRBV9	many
TGTGCCAGCAACTCACGTTCTAGCACAGATACGCAGTATTTT	CASNSRSSTDTQYF	.	TRBJ2-3	TRBV9	many
TGTGCAAGTCGCTTAGATATGGAACCCGGGGAGCTGTTTTTT	CASRLDMEPGELFF	.	TRBJ2-2	TRBV12-2	few
TGTGCCAGCAGCCGGGGGGGGCTTGGGGAAAAACTGTTTTTT	CASSRGGLGEKLFF	.	TRBJ1-4	TRBV9	medium-sized
TGTGCCAGCAGCGTAGGGGGCCTACCCTACAATGAGCAGTTCTTC	CASSVGGLPYNEQFF	.	TRBJ2-1	TRBV9	many
TGTGCCAGCAGCCCCGCCCAGGGACTAGCGGGAACCTACGAGCAGTACTTC	CASSPAQGLAGTYEQYF	TRBD2	TRBJ2-7	TRBV9	many
TGTGCCAGCAGCGTAGGGGTCGGACCGGCCTCTGGCTACACCTTC	CASSVGVGPASGYTF	.	TRBJ1-2	TRBV9	many
TGTGCCAGCAGCGGAGCACCCGGTGGAGCTTTCTTT	CASSGAPGGAFF	.	TRBJ1-1	TRBV9	many
TGTGCCAGCAGCGTAGACGGGACCACATACAATGAGCAGTTCTTC	CASSVDGTTYNEQFF	.	TRBJ2-1	TRBV9	many
TGTGCCAGCAGTACTAGCGGGGGGTACAATGAGCAGTTCTTC	CASSTSGGYNEQFF	TRBD2	TRBJ2-1	TRBV9	many
TGTGCCAGCAGCGTGACTAGCGGGAGACCAGATACGCAGTATTTT	CASSVTSGRPDTQYF	TRBD2	TRBJ2-3	TRBV9	many